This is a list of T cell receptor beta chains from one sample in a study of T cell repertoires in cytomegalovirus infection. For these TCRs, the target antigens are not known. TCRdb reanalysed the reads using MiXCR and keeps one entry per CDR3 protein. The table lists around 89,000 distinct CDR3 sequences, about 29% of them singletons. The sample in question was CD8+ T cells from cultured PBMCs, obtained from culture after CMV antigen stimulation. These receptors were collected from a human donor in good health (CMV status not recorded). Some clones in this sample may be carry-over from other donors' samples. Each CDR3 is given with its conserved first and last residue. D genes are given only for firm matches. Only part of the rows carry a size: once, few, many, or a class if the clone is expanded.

CASSLGDSYNQPQHF	TGTGCCAGCAGTTTGGGGGACAGCTACAATCAGCCCCAGCATTTT	TRBV12-3/TRBV12-4	TRBD1	-	TRBJ1-5
CASSIEGPYTGELFF	TGTGCCAGTAGTATAGAAGGGCCTTACACCGGGGAGCTGTTTTTT	TRBV19	-	few	TRBJ2-2
CSARDRLGQGGIPNGPQHF	TGCAGTGCTAGAGACCGTTTGGGCCAGGGTGGGATCCCTAATGGGCCCCAGCATTTT	TRBV20-1	-	many	TRBJ1-5
CATSDGRGYTGELFF	TGTGCCACCAGTGATGGGCGGGGGTACACCGGGGAGCTGTTTTTT	TRBV24-1	TRBD2	few	TRBJ2-2
CASSYTALAGGTGELFF	TGTGCCAGCAGTTACACGGCCCTAGCGGGGGGCACCGGGGAGCTGTTTTTT	TRBV6-2/TRBV6-3	TRBD2	few	TRBJ2-2
CASSLTSGDTGELFF	TGCGCCAGCAGCCTGACTAGCGGGGACACCGGGGAGCTGTTTTTT	TRBV5-1	TRBD2	few	TRBJ2-2
CASSQEPNQPQHF	TGCGCCAGCAGCCAAGAACCTAATCAGCCCCAGCATTTT	TRBV4-3	-	-	TRBJ1-5
CSAGGGNTGELFF	TGCAGCGCCGGTGGCGGTAACACCGGGGAGCTGTTTTTT	TRBV29-1	-	-	TRBJ2-2
CASSPRGADEKLFF	TGTGCCAGCAGCCCACGGGGGGCGGATGAAAAACTGTTTTTT	TRBV7-8	-	few	TRBJ1-4
CASSPREGKTEAFF	TGTGCCAGCAGCCCCAGGGAGGGAAAAACTGAAGCTTTCTTT	TRBV7-6	-	-	TRBJ1-1
CASSLGVDEQFF	TGTGCCAGCAGCTTAGGAGTCGATGAGCAGTTCTTC	TRBV7-2	-	few	TRBJ2-1
CASSIRTGGTGNTGELFF	TGTGCCAGTAGTATCAGGACAGGGGGCACGGGGAACACCGGGGAGCTGTTTTTT	TRBV19	TRBD1	many	TRBJ2-2
CASSQGLATYNEQFF	TGTGCCAGCAGCCAGGGACTAGCCACTTACAATGAGCAGTTCTTC	TRBV7-9	TRBD2	few	TRBJ2-1
CASSLPGGADTQYF	TGTGCCAGCAGTTTACCAGGGGGCGCAGATACGCAGTATTTT	TRBV27	TRBD1	-	TRBJ2-3
CASSFGLEWFF	TGTGCCAGCAGCTTTGGACTAGAGTGGTTCTTC	TRBV5-3	TRBD2	-	TRBJ2-1
CASNSDRLAGTDTQYF	TGTGCCAGCAACAGTGATAGGCTAGCGGGCACAGATACGCAGTATTTT	TRBV2	TRBD2	-	TRBJ2-3
CASSVGVRNTEAFF	TGTGCCAGCAGTGTCGGGGTTCGAAACACTGAAGCTTTCTTT	TRBV28	-	few	TRBJ1-1
CASSLDGQGRTEAFF	TGTGCCAGCAGCTTAGATGGACAGGGGAGGACTGAAGCTTTCTTT	TRBV7-6	TRBD1	few	TRBJ1-1
CASSPLWDNEQFF	TGTGCCAGCAGCCCGTTGTGGGACAATGAGCAGTTCTTC	TRBV7-2	-	few	TRBJ2-1
CASSFSIPPPPNNEKLFF	TGTGCCAGCAGCTTTTCCATCCCCCCCCCGCCTAATAATGAAAAACTGTTTTTT	TRBV7-2	-	many	TRBJ1-4
CSAFNRDRGYGYTF	TGCAGTGCTTTTAACCGGGACAGGGGCTATGGCTACACCTTC	TRBV20-1	TRBD1	few	TRBJ1-2
CANTLVGAPTDTQYF	TGTGCCAACACCTTGGTGGGGGCTCCCACAGATACGCAGTATTTT	TRBV12-3/TRBV12-4	-	-	TRBJ2-3
CASSLAASQSPLHF	TGTGCCAGCAGCTTAGCCGCCAGTCAATCACCCCTCCACTTT	TRBV7-8	-	-	TRBJ1-6
CASNAGEGGNEKLFF	TGTGCCAGCAATGCTGGGGAGGGGGGCAATGAAAAACTGTTTTTT	TRBV12-3/TRBV12-4	-	few	TRBJ1-4
CASSLALVTGNTGELFF	TGTGCCAGCAGCTTGGCCTTGGTCACAGGGAACACCGGGGAGCTGTTTTTT	TRBV5-6	-	-	TRBJ2-2
CASSPGGLNTEAFF	TGTGCCAGCAGCCCAGGGGGCTTGAACACTGAAGCTTTCTTT	TRBV7-8	TRBD1	many	TRBJ1-1
CASSHGTTFGYTF	TGTGCCAGCAGCCATGGGACAACCTTTGGCTACACCTTC	TRBV3-1	-	few	TRBJ1-2
CASSSPAGLTPDTQYF	TGTGCCAGCAGTTCCCCCGCAGGGCTTACCCCAGATACGCAGTATTTT	TRBV28	-	-	TRBJ2-3
CASSLGILGHNEQFF	TGTGCCAGCAGCTTGGGGATATTGGGGCACAATGAGCAGTTCTTC	TRBV13	-	-	TRBJ2-1